The 31 T cell receptor beta chains given below trace back to one sample, sequenced in a study of T cells in Graves' hyperthyroidism and ophthalmopathy. There were TCR beta CDR3 regions amplified from RNA transcripts. RT-PCR in the first round (using the HTBI primer set) targeted the TCR CDR3. Each CDR3 protein is one row after TCRdb ran MiXCR on the multiplex PCR reads. The data hold some 490,000 distinct CDR3 sequences, with about 16% observed a single time. The source material was blood. The receptors were sampled from a young woman with Graves' ophthalmopathy.

This clonotype was seen ten or more times. V and J are TRBV12-3 or TRBV12-4 and TRBJ2-7; 7 bases line up with TRBD1. The J segment lost 7 bases and the V segment lost 4 bases, leaving 13 bases of the junction unmatched. This CDR3 is built from 15 residues. The CDR3 loop is CASSSSGTAAKEQYF. CDR3 nucleotide sequence: TGTGCCAGCAGTTCCTCCGGGACAGCAGCTAAGGAGCAGTACTTC.

This clonotype was detected a few times. The chain has TRBV7-9 and TRBJ2-3, with 13 bases aligning to TRBD2. This CDR3 is 17 amino acids long. Germline V CDR1 and CDR2: SEHNR, FQNEAQ (reference sequence). V shed 1 base and J 6 bases; nucleotides not matched to a gene: 7. The CDR3 loop reads CASSLDYGTSGTDTQYF. CDR3 bases: TGTGCCAGCAGCTTAGATTACGGGACTAGCGGGACGGATACGCAGTATTTT.

This clonotype has a count of ten or more. The CDR3 loop reads CASSLQGGSYEQYF. CDR3 sequence (DNA): TGTGCCAGCAGCTTACAGGGTGGGTCCTACGAGCAGTACTTC. The rearrangement joins TRBV7-2 to TRBJ2-7; tentatively, D is TRBD1 (5 bases). CDR3 length equals 14 residues. CDR1 SGHTA and CDR2 FQGNSA come from the germline V gene. V was clipped by 2 bases and J by 1 base, with 9 bases between them.

The chain links TRBV20-1 to TRBJ2-7; TRBD2 matches 11 bases. V dropped 6 bases and J dropped 1; count of bases not matched to a gene: 14. Germline CDR1 reads DFQATT; CDR2 reads SNEGSKA (reference sequence). The CDR3 totals 17 residues. The CDR3 here is CSADSLAGGPVSYEQYF. The CDR3 DNA follows: TGCAGTGCCGACTCGTTAGCGGGAGGGCCGGTTTCCTACGAGCAGTACTTC.

A note on this clonotype: This may be a read error, as it is one base from a much larger clone. The chain is built from TRBV28 and TRBJ2-3, with 10 bases matching TRBD1. This CDR3 contains 15 residues. In germline, CDR1 is MDHEN, CDR2 SYDVKM. V shed 5 bases, J shed 3 bases, and the junction held 5 bases outside the gene matches. The CDR3 protein is CASSPQGQGTDTQYF. Here the CDR3 DNA reads TGTGCCAGCAGTCCACAGGGACAGGGGACAGATACGCAGTATTTT.

The chain employs TRBV20-1 and TRBJ1-5; D possibly corresponds to TRBD1 (5 bases). V was clipped by 2 bases and J by 3 bases, with 11 bases between them. This CDR3 is 14 amino acids long. CDR1 is DFQATT and CDR2 is SNEGSKA in the germline V gene (reference sequence). The CDR3 DNA reads TGCAGTGCTAGACCCGGACATCACAATCAGCCCCAGCATTTT. Translating gives CSARPGHHNQPQHF.

This clonotype was observed a handful of times. This chain uses TRBV4-1 with TRBJ1-5; possibly TRBD1 for D (6 bases). The CDR3 consists of 16 residues. Germline V lookup: CDR1 MGHRA, CDR2 YSYEKL. Trimming cost V 0 bases and J 7 bases, with 16 bases left between them. CDR3 DNA sequence: TGCGCCAGCAGCCAAGATCTCGGGGGGCGAGGACAGCCCCAGCATTTT. Amino acids: CASSQDLGGRGQPQHF.

This clonotype was seen just once. At one end the junction does not follow the germline gene, possibly because of a read error. The CDR3, as DNA: TGTGTCTGGAGTGTAACGGGGAACACTGAAGCTTTCTTT. As protein: CVWSVTGNTEAFF. The chain combines TRBV30 with TRBJ1-1; D is ambiguous. The germline V gene encodes CDR1 GTSNPN and CDR2 SVGIG (reference sequence). This CDR3 contains 13 residues.

There are many counts of this clonotype. The gene calls are TRBV28 and TRBJ2-4; unclear D gene. V lost 4 bases and J 1 base, leaving 14 bases between the germline ends. The germline V gene has CDR1 MDHEN and CDR2 SYDVKM. The CDR3 extends over 16 amino acids. Here the CDR3 DNA reads TGTGCCAGCAGTTCCCGACACGCCGCGGCCAAAAACATTCAGTACTTC. This gives the protein CASSSRHAAAKNIQYF.

This clonotype has just a few counts. The chain recombines TRBV2 with TRBJ1-4, with unresolved D. The V gene's germline CDR1 is SNHLY and CDR2 FYNNEI. The CDR3 spans 13 residues. The germline V and J ends were trimmed by 4 bases and 4 bases, with 7 bases remaining between them. The DNA of the CDR3 is TGTGCCAGCAGTGTTAGCCGTAATGAAAAACTGTTTTTT. Translation: CASSVSRNEKLFF.

This clonotype was recorded many times. The J gene is TRBJ2-7, the V gene TRBV7-9; TRBD1 agrees at 7 bases. Losses at the gene ends were 5 bases for V and 2 bases for J; bases not matched to a gene: 6. The CDR3 is 14 amino acids. Looked up from germline, CDR1 is SEHNR and CDR2 is FQNEAQ (reference sequence). The CDR3 reads CASSPGQAPYEQYF. The DNA of the CDR3 is TGTGCCAGCAGCCCAGGACAGGCACCCTACGAGCAGTACTTC.

In this sample, this clonotype turned up a few times. DNA for the CDR3: TGTGCCAGCACCTCTTTTCCGGGGACCAGCACCGGGGAGCTGTTTTTT. Protein product: CASTSFPGTSTGELFF. The genes are TRBV6-1 and TRBJ2-2; D tentatively reads TRBD1 or TRBD2 (5 bases each). The CDR3 has 16 residues. Germline V gives CDR1 MNHNS, CDR2 SASEGT. Trimming pared 7 bases from V and 4 bases from J, leaving 19 bases between.

With regard to this clonotype: A much bigger clone sits one base away, suggesting this may be a read error. J is TRBJ1-6 and V is TRBV30; D gene unclear. This CDR3 spans 17 amino acids. Germline lookup yields CDR1 GTSNPN and CDR2 SVGIG (reference sequence). Trimming pared 4 bases from V and 7 bases from J, leaving 23 bases between. CDR3 residues: CAWNYLDSRMGNSPLHF. Here the CDR3 DNA reads TGTGCCTGGAACTACCTCGATAGTAGGATGGGCAATTCACCCCTCCACTTT.

This clonotype was observed at least ten times. V and J are TRBV7-2 and TRBJ1-2; D remains ambiguous. The V gene lost 1 base and the J gene lost 7 bases, with 7 bases spanning the gap. Germline V gives CDR1 SGHTA, CDR2 FQGNSA. The CDR3 length is 12 residues. As DNA, the CDR3 is TGTGCCAGCAGCTTAGGGTTCTCTGGCTACACCTTC. Amino acids: CASSLGFSGYTF.

This clonotype came up many times. The chain couples TRBV27 to TRBJ1-1, with unresolved D. This CDR3 spans 18 amino acids. CDR1 and CDR2 from the germline V gene are MNHEY and SMNVEV (reference sequence). Trimming took off 4 bases at V and 3 bases at J, with 24 bases between the two ends. In DNA form, the CDR3 reads TGTGCCAGCAGTTCCTATCTTTTAAAGAGGGCCGGGGACACTGAAGCTTTCTTT. Its protein product is CASSSYLLKRAGDTEAFF.

This clonotype was seen a handful of times. This sequence joins TRBV6-1 and TRBJ1-3; D is uncertain. CDR1 and CDR2 from the germline V gene are MNHNS and SASEGT. The CDR3 loop spans 14 amino acids. V lost 5 bases to trimming and J lost 1 base, with 9 bases between them. In DNA form, the CDR3 reads TGTGCCAGCAGTCAGACATCTTCTGGAAACACCATATATTTT. Translating it yields CASSQTSSGNTIYF.

This clonotype was detected ten times or more. The rearrangement joins TRBV27 to TRBJ1-2; 9 bases match TRBD1. The trim removed 1 base at V and 5 bases at J, leaving 8 bases unmatched. Germline-derived CDR1 and CDR2 are MNHEY and SMNVEV (reference sequence). This CDR3 spans 16 amino acids. Here the CDR3 reads CASSLYPETGGYGYTF. The CDR3, as DNA: TGTGCCAGCAGTTTATATCCCGAGACAGGGGGATATGGCTACACCTTC.

This clonotype has ten or more counts. The V call is TRBV7-2, the J call TRBJ2-1; 8 positions match TRBD1. There are 13 residues in the CDR3. Germline V gene sequence: CDR1 SGHTA, CDR2 FQGNSA. V shed 5 bases and J 10 bases; nucleotides not matched to a gene: 7. In nucleotides, the CDR3 is TGTGCCAGCAGCCCTGCCGGGACAGGCGAGCAGTTCTTC. This encodes CASSPAGTGEQFF.

The gene calls are TRBV27 and TRBJ1-1, with TRBD1 as a possible D gene (6 bases). Trimming took 4 bases from V and 4 from J, leaving 16 bases between them. Germline V gene data show CDR1 as MNHEY and CDR2 as SMNVEV (reference sequence). The CDR3 covers 15 residues. CDR3: CASSSHSQGPTEAFF. For the CDR3, the DNA is TGTGCCAGCAGTTCCCACTCCCAGGGGCCCACTGAAGCTTTCTTT.

This clonotype was picked up many times. The V gene is TRBV28, the J gene TRBJ1-5, with a possible D match to TRBD1 (6 bases). CDR1 is MDHEN, CDR2 SYDVKM, per germline. Trimming shortened V by 2 bases and J by 7 bases, and 15 bases separated the two germline ends. The CDR3 is 15 amino acids. The CDR3 DNA reads as TGTGCCAGCAGTTTAGTCCAGGGGAACGGCCAGCCCCAGCATTTT. Its translation is CASSLVQGNGQPQHF.

This clonotype has a handful of counts. The chain employs TRBV6-2 or TRBV6-3 and TRBJ2-2; unclear D gene. Germline loops: CDR1 MNHEY, CDR2 SVGEGT. V gave up 7 bases and J gave up 4 bases, with 10 bases separating them. The CDR3 has 13 residues. CDR3: CASTDRLTGELFF. DNA for the CDR3: TGTGCCAGCACCGACCGTCTCACCGGGGAGCTGTTTTTT.

CDR3 coding DNA: TGTGCCAGCTTCTCGCTGGAGAATGAGCAGTTCTTC. Protein: CASFSLENEQFF. The gene calls are TRBV7-9 and TRBJ2-1; D remains ambiguous. The CDR3 loop spans 12 amino acids. Germline loops: CDR1 SEHNR, CDR2 FQNEAQ (reference sequence). V was trimmed by 8 bases and J by 7 bases, leaving 12 bases between them.

This clonotype was observed many times. The chain is built from TRBV5-8 and TRBJ2-7; no firm D call. This CDR3 is built from 13 residues. In germline, CDR1 is SGHTS, CDR2 YDEGEE. Trimming pared 0 bases from V and 5 bases from J, leaving 9 bases between. This chain's CDR3 is CASSLGAFDEQYF. Here the CDR3 DNA reads TGTGCCAGCAGCTTGGGGGCTTTCGACGAGCAGTACTTC.

This clonotype was picked up a small number of times. This rearrangement joins TRBV7-9 to TRBJ1-3; TRBD1 matches at 8 bases. Germline CDR1 and CDR2: SEHNR and FQNEAQ (reference sequence). The CDR3 is made up of 16 amino acids. With 3 bases clipped from V and 5 bases from J, the junction kept 9 bases outside the gene matches. The CDR3 bases are TGTGCCAGCAGCTTGGGACAGGCGCAGGGAAGAAACACCATATATTTT. Its translation is CASSLGQAQGRNTIYF.

The V call is TRBV18, the J call TRBJ1-1, with TRBD1 identical over 7 bases. The CDR3 runs to 13 residues. The trim removed 4 bases at V and 7 bases at J, leaving 6 bases unmatched. Germline CDR1 KGHSH, CDR2 LQKENI. Here the CDR3 DNA reads TGTGCCAGCTCACTGAACCAGGGGGATGAAGCTTTCTTT. It yields the protein CASSLNQGDEAFF.

The gene calls are TRBV9 and TRBJ2-1; 8 positions match TRBD1. Germline V gene sequence: CDR1 SGDLS, CDR2 YYNGEE. Losses at the gene ends were 0 bases for V and 3 bases for J; bases not matched to a gene: 2. The CDR3 has 15 residues. In nucleotides, the CDR3 is TGTGCCAGCAGCGTAGCGGGACAGGTCTACAATGAGCAGTTCTTC. Its translation is CASSVAGQVYNEQFF.

This clonotype was counted many times. The chain combines TRBV11-1 with TRBJ2-7; D possibly corresponds to TRBD2 (6 bases). Germline values: CDR1 SGHAT, CDR2 FQDESV (reference sequence). CDR3 length: 15 residues. V lost 0 bases to trimming and J lost 4 bases, with 13 bases between them. CDR3 residues: CASSLAVGGLYEQYF. The CDR3 nucleotides read TGTGCCAGCAGCTTAGCAGTTGGAGGGCTTTACGAGCAGTACTTC.

The V call is TRBV5-1, the J call TRBJ1-2, with D unresolved. The CDR3 covers 11 residues. V was clipped by 2 bases and J by 8 bases, with 7 bases between them. CDR1 is SGHRS, CDR2 YFSETQ, per germline. This chain's CDR3 is CASSFDKGYTF. CDR3 bases: TGCGCCAGCAGCTTCGACAAGGGCTACACCTTC.

V gene TRBV20-1 combines with J gene TRBJ2-7, with 9 nucleotides matching TRBD2. J lost 6 bases, V lost 3 bases, and 9 bases had no gene match. The CDR3 consists of 14 residues. The germline CDR1 and CDR2 sequences are DFQATT and SNEGSKA (reference sequence). The DNA for the CDR3 is TGCAGTGCTAGGCCGGGACTAGCCAGCTCCGAGCAGTACTTC. Its translation: CSARPGLASSEQYF.

Ten or more counts support this clonotype. V gene TRBV7-8 combines with J gene TRBJ1-4, with no clear D. Per germline, CDR1 SGHVS and CDR2 FQNEAQ. V was pared by 4 bases and J by 6 bases, with 15 bases between. The CDR3 extends over 15 amino acids. In DNA form, the CDR3 reads TGTGCCAGCAGCTCATCGTACCTCCTCGATGAAAAACTGTTTTTT. Residues: CASSSSYLLDEKLFF. The entire variable domain, with the rest obtained from reference TRBV7-8 and TRBJ1-4, is as follows: GAGVSQSPRYKVAKRGQDVALRCDPISGHVSLFWYQQALGQGPEFLTYFQNEAQLDKSGLPSDRFFAERPEGSVSTLKIQRTQQEDSAVYLCASSSSYLLDEKLFFGSGTQLSVL.

This clonotype was seen at least ten times. V gene TRBV12-3 or TRBV12-4 combines with J gene TRBJ2-5, with 13 positions matching TRBD2. CDR3 size: 15 residues. V shed 6 bases and J 4 bases; nucleotides not matched to a gene: 5. CDR3 sequence: CASSPGLAGVETQYF. The DNA of the CDR3 is TGTGCCAGCAGCCCAGGACTAGCGGGAGTAGAGACCCAGTACTTC.